The 16 T cell receptor beta chains reported below all come from one sample, sequenced in a study of shared clonotypes between healthy human individuals. Sequencing was performed with immunoSEQ multiplex PCR; in TCRdb, only in-frame clones are kept and a portion is missing. The repertoire holds 650,000 to 800,000 clones, with approximately 77% as singletons. The sequencing input was memory CD4+ T cells sorted from blood. Regarding subset: CD45RA-negative fraction. These receptors originate from a young woman in good health.

This clone was seen a handful of times. CDR3 residues: CASRRGGTRGETQYF. The CDR3 DNA is TGTGCCAGCAGGAGGGGTGGGACTAGAGGGGAGACCCAGTACTTC. The chain couples TRBV2 to TRBJ2-5; 8 nucleotides agree with TRBD2. There are 15 residues in the CDR3. Germline lookup yields CDR1 SNHLY and CDR2 FYNNEI. J lost 5 bases, V lost 6 bases, and 11 bases had no gene match.

The rearrangement joins TRBV5-1 to TRBJ1-4, with D possibly TRBD1 on 5 matching bases. Germline values: CDR1 SGHRS, CDR2 YFSETQ. The V end was cut by 4 bases, the J end by 8 bases, with 21 bases between. There are 16 residues in the CDR3. The CDR3 spells CASSPGGFGDREKLFF. In nucleotides, the CDR3 is TGCGCCAGCAGCCCTGGGGGTTTCGGGGACCGCGAAAAACTGTTTTTT.

This sequence joins TRBV5-1 and TRBJ2-7, with D tentatively TRBD1 (6 bases). The CDR3 length is 13 residues. Germline assignment: CDR1 SGHRS and CDR2 YFSETQ. Between the trimmed V and J ends, which lost 0 bases and 3 bases, there was a span of 7 bases. CDR3 nucleotides: TGCGCCAGCAGCTTGGCACAGGGCTACGAGCAGTACTTC. Its translation is CASSLAQGYEQYF.

The chain carries TRBV10-3 and TRBJ1-1; the D is unclear. V lost 2 bases to trimming and J lost 1 base, with 5 bases between them. Germline V lookup: CDR1 ENHRY, CDR2 SYGVKD. There are 13 residues in the CDR3. The CDR3 loop is CAISERENTEAFF. The DNA of the CDR3 is TGTGCCATCAGTGAGAGGGAGAACACTGAAGCTTTCTTT.

This chain joins TRBV9 and TRBJ1-2, with TRBD1 as a possible D gene (6 bases). This CDR3 comprises 13 residues. CDR1 is SGDLS and CDR2 is YYNGEE in the germline V gene. Trimming stripped 0 bases from V and 5 bases from J, with 8 bases between. CDR3 protein: CASSVEGQYGYTF. CDR3 coding DNA: TGTGCCAGCAGCGTAGAAGGACAGTATGGCTACACCTTC.

In regard to this clone: Additional DNA sequences in this sample encode the identical CDR3. This chain joins TRBV18 and TRBJ1-4; TRBD1 is a possible D gene (6 bases). Between the trimmed V and J ends, which lost 6 bases and 7 bases, there was a span of 12 bases. From germline, CDR1 is KGHSH and CDR2 LQKENI. This CDR3 region has 13 residues. Here the CDR3 DNA reads TGTGCCAGCTCCCGCGGACAGACTGAAAAACTGTTTTTT. It encodes CASSRGQTEKLFF.

CDR3 sequence reads: CASSPRSQGYTGELFF. CDR3 DNA: TGTGCCAGCAGCCCTAGATCACAGGGTTACACCGGGGAGCTGTTTTTT. The V gene is TRBV9, the J gene TRBJ2-2; D possibly corresponds to TRBD1 (6 bases). Per germline, CDR1 SGDLS and CDR2 YYNGEE. V was clipped by 4 bases and J by 3 bases, with 16 bases between them. The CDR3 covers 16 residues.

The rearrangement uses TRBV5-1 and TRBJ2-1; D is unresolved. The CDR3 spans 15 residues. Germline V lookup: CDR1 SGHRS, CDR2 YFSETQ. Trimming stripped 4 bases from V and 8 bases from J, with 19 bases between. The CDR3 loop reads CASSRSNSLGDEQFF. CDR3 nucleotides: TGCGCCAGCAGCCGATCTAACTCCCTCGGCGATGAGCAGTTCTTC.

The CDR3 DNA sequence: TGTGCCAGTACCGGCGTTAGCGGGCCAAGGGAGACCCAGTACTTC. This gives the protein CASTGVSGPRETQYF. This chain uses TRBV19 with TRBJ2-5; 7 bases are shared with TRBD2. Germline V CDR1 and CDR2: LNHDA, SQIVND (reference sequence). J was trimmed by 5 bases and V by 7 bases; bases with no gene match: 13. The CDR3 totals 15 residues.

The chain couples TRBV18 to TRBJ2-5; possibly TRBD2 for D (5 bases). The J call is uncertain, as TRBJ2-7 better fits the DNA end. The CDR3 is 16 amino acids. Germline CDR1 reads KGHSH; CDR2 reads LQKENI. Written as DNA, the CDR3 is TGTGCCAGCTCCGCCACGAGGGTAGCGTGGACCTACGAGCAGTACTTC. This encodes CASSATRVAWTYEQYF.

The chain has TRBV27 and TRBJ2-1; 9 nucleotides align to TRBD1. The CDR3 loop spans 14 amino acids. The germline V gene has CDR1 MNHEY and CDR2 SMNVEV (reference sequence). J lost 8 bases, V lost 7 bases, and 9 bases had no gene match. Written as DNA, the CDR3 is TGTGCCAGCAACCAACAGGGGGCGTTCTATGAGCAGTTCTTC. It is translated as CASNQQGAFYEQFF.

This clone was detected a few times. The gene calls are TRBV19 and TRBJ1-2, with 7 bases identical to TRBD1. CDR1 is LNHDA, CDR2 SQIVND, per germline (reference sequence). Trimming removed 3 bases from V and 2 bases from J; junction bases left unmatched: 9. The CDR3 runs to 16 residues. This CDR3 reads CASSISTGERNYGYTF. As DNA, the CDR3 is TGTGCCAGTAGTATTTCTACAGGGGAAAGGAACTATGGCTACACCTTC.

A single count supports this clone. Other DNA sequences from this sample encode an identical CDR3 as well. The gene calls are TRBV5-4 and TRBJ2-6; the D call may be TRBD1 or TRBD2 (5 bases each). V lost 0 bases and J 0 bases, leaving 7 bases between the germline ends. CDR1 is SGHNT, CDR2 YYREEE, per germline (reference sequence). The CDR3 covers 16 residues. Here the CDR3 reads CASSLDGGSGANVLTF. The CDR3 DNA reads as TGTGCCAGCAGCTTGGATGGGGGCTCTGGGGCCAACGTCCTGACTTTC.

This clone occurred once. Other nucleotide sequences from this sample produce the same CDR3. The rearrangement links TRBV27 to TRBJ1-3; unclear D gene. This CDR3 comprises 13 residues. Germline loops: CDR1 MNHEY, CDR2 SMNVEV (reference sequence). V lost 5 bases and J 0 bases, leaving 5 bases between the germline ends. The CDR3 nucleotides read TGTGCCAGCAGTCTTAACTCTGGAAACACCATATATTTT. It specifies CASSLNSGNTIYF.

This clone was detected only once. The chain is built from TRBV6-5 and TRBJ2-2; D assignment may be TRBD1 or TRBD2 (6 bases each). From germline, CDR1 is MNHEY and CDR2 SVGAGI. With 2 bases removed from V and 7 bases from J, the gap between germline ends came to 8 bases. The CDR3 consists of 13 residues. The DNA of the CDR3 is TGTGCCAGCAGTTACGGGGGGCGCGGGGAGCTGTTTTTT. Its protein product is CASSYGGRGELFF.

The chain joins TRBV2 to TRBJ1-6; no clear D gene. Germline CDR1 is SNHLY and CDR2 is FYNNEI. This CDR3 comprises 13 residues. Trimming removed 4 bases at V and 8 bases at J, with 9 bases between. CDR3 DNA sequence: TGTGCCAGCAGTGGTCCTTTGGATTCACCCCTCCACTTT. Residues: CASSGPLDSPLHF.